The 24 T cell receptor beta chains presented below share a single source sample, sequenced in a study of blood T cell repertoires in COVID-19. This table comes from immunoSEQ multiplex PCR, and its TCRdb copy is limited to in-frame clones, with some not included. The sample records roughly 120,000 clones, 75% to 80% being singletons. Sequencing was performed on peripheral blood. The receptors derive from a human donor in a cohort sampled during active COVID-19.

The sample holds one count of this clone. The V gene is TRBV11-3, the J gene TRBJ2-7, with D unresolved. Per germline, CDR1 SGHNT and CDR2 YENEEA. This CDR3 is built from 15 residues. The V end lost 5 bases, the J end lost 0 bases, and 14 bases lay between the germline ends. As DNA, the CDR3 is TGTGCCAGCAGCCTTCATGGCAGAAACTCCTACGAGCAGTACTTC. It specifies CASSLHGRNSYEQYF.

The J gene is TRBJ1-1, the V gene TRBV29-1, with TRBD1 matching 7 bases. Germline V gives CDR1 SQVTM, CDR2 ANQGSEA. CDR3 length: 13 residues. Trimming at V came to 7 bases and at J to 3 bases, leaving 8 bases not matched to a gene. DNA of the CDR3: TGCAGCGCAGACAGGGAAGGGTACACTGAAGCTTTCTTT. This encodes CSADREGYTEAFF.

This clone appeared once. The chain combines TRBV30 with TRBJ2-7; perhaps TRBD1 as D (5 bases). From germline, CDR1 is GTSNPN and CDR2 SVGIG (reference sequence). Trimming pared 2 bases from V and 3 bases from J, leaving 11 bases between. The CDR3 runs to 13 residues. The CDR3 protein is CAWSYGQNYEQYF. As DNA, the CDR3 is TGTGCCTGGAGTTACGGACAAAACTACGAGCAGTACTTC.

The chain links TRBV27 to TRBJ2-7; 10 nucleotides align to TRBD1. Looked up from germline, CDR1 is MNHEY and CDR2 is SMNVEV (reference sequence). V was clipped by 6 bases and J by 5 bases; unmatched bases: 10. This CDR3 comprises 15 residues. This CDR3 reads CASSQSTGGVHEQYF. As DNA, the CDR3 is TGTGCCAGCAGCCAATCGACAGGGGGCGTTCACGAGCAGTACTTC.

The sample holds a few counts of this clone. V is TRBV6-6 and J is TRBJ2-4; unclear D gene. This CDR3 spans 15 amino acids. Trimming removed 6 bases from V and 1 base from J, with 13 bases in between. Looked up from germline, CDR1 is MNHNY and CDR2 is SVGAGI (reference sequence). This CDR3 reads CASSPPAAAKNIQYF. The CDR3 DNA follows: TGTGCCAGCAGCCCGCCGGCGGCCGCCAAAAACATTCAGTACTTC.

This chain links TRBV5-4 with TRBJ2-7, with 7 bases lining up with TRBD1. CDR1 SGHNT and CDR2 YYREEE come from the germline V gene (reference sequence). The CDR3 contains 15 residues. Trimming at V came to 4 bases and at J to 1 base, leaving 8 bases not matched to a gene. DNA of the CDR3: TGTGCCAGCAGCCCAGGGGCAGGGGGTTCCTACGAGCAGTACTTC. The encoded protein is CASSPGAGGSYEQYF.

The chain combines TRBV30 with TRBJ1-1; D gene uncertain. The CDR3 is 13 amino acids. Germline V gene lookup returns CDR1 GTSNPN and CDR2 SVGIG (reference sequence). V shed 1 base and J shed 4 bases, with 10 bases lying between them. The CDR3 sequence: CAWSGEGRTEAFF. CDR3 nucleotides: TGTGCCTGGAGTGGGGAGGGCCGCACTGAAGCTTTCTTT.

V and J are TRBV6-1 and TRBJ1-1, with D hard to call. The CDR3 totals 13 residues. V was clipped by 2 bases and J by 3 bases, with 7 bases between them. Germline V gene data show CDR1 as MNHNS and CDR2 as SASEGT. The CDR3 DNA is TGTGCCAGCAGTGAATTATTTTACACTGAAGCTTTCTTT. It is translated as CASSELFYTEAFF.

This clone was detected only once. The CDR3 reads CATPGERRQYF. CDR3 bases: TGTGCCACCCCGGGGGAGCGGAGGCAGTACTTC. This chain links TRBV9 with TRBJ2-7, with D tentatively TRBD2 (6 bases). With 9 bases removed from V and 9 bases from J, the gap between germline ends came to 16 bases. The CDR3 totals 11 residues. The germline gives CDR1 SGDLS, CDR2 YYNGEE. Drawing the rest from reference TRBV9 and TRBJ2-7, the complete variable domain is DSGVTQTPKHLITATGQRVTLRCSPRSGDLSVYWYQQSLDQGLQFLIQYYNGEERAKGNILERFSAQQFPDLHSELNLSSLELGDSALYFCATPGERRQYFGPGTRLTVT.

V usage is TRBV7-8 and J usage is TRBJ2-7, with a weak D call TRBD1 (6 bases). This CDR3 is 13 amino acids long. Looked up from germline, CDR1 is SGHVS and CDR2 is FQNEAQ. V shed 1 base and J shed 3 bases, with 7 bases lying between them. The chain's CDR3 is CASSLVDSYEQYF. The CDR3 coding sequence is TGTGCCAGCAGCTTAGTGGACAGCTACGAGCAGTACTTC.

This clone was found once. J is TRBJ1-6 and V is TRBV27, with D perhaps TRBD1 (5 bases). The CDR3 consists of 15 residues. Trimming pared 7 bases from V and 6 bases from J, leaving 16 bases between. The germline CDR1 and CDR2 sequences are MNHEY and SMNVEV (reference sequence). CDR3 in amino acids: CASTLLGGVNSPLHF. The DNA for the CDR3 is TGTGCCAGCACCCTCCTCGGGGGGGTTAATTCACCCCTCCACTTT.

The gene calls are TRBV6-1 and TRBJ1-2; 9 nucleotides match TRBD1. V gave up 2 bases and J gave up 4 bases; unmatched junction bases: 8. Germline CDR1 is MNHNS and CDR2 is SASEGT. This CDR3 is built from 16 residues. The CDR3 sequence is CASSEYSGQGVYGYTF. The CDR3 DNA is TGTGCCAGCAGTGAATACTCGGGACAGGGCGTCTATGGCTACACCTTC.

The chain carries TRBV5-1 and TRBJ2-7, with 8 bases lining up with TRBD1. The CDR3 length is 14 residues. The ends lost 4 bases at V and 3 bases at J; junction bases unmatched: 6. Germline loops: CDR1 SGHRS, CDR2 YFSETQ. This chain's CDR3 is CASSHKQGGYEQYF. CDR3 nucleotides: TGCGCCAGCAGCCACAAACAGGGGGGCTACGAGCAGTACTTC.

This rearrangement joins TRBV4-1 to TRBJ2-7; TRBD2 matches 14 bases. J lost 0 bases, V lost 0 bases, and 10 bases had no gene match. Germline CDR1 and CDR2: MGHRA and YSYEKL. The CDR3 is made up of 20 amino acids. The CDR3 here is CASSQELRQTSGGVSYEQYF. CDR3 nucleotides: TGCGCCAGCAGCCAAGAGCTCAGGCAGACTAGCGGGGGGGTCTCCTACGAGCAGTACTTC.

The V and J genes are TRBV7-8 and TRBJ2-7; TRBD1 matches 7 bases. The germline V gene encodes CDR1 SGHVS and CDR2 FQNEAQ. V shed 7 bases, J shed 4 bases, and the junction held 13 bases outside the gene matches. This CDR3 comprises 15 residues. The CDR3 region has the DNA TGTGCCAGCACCAATAGACAGGGACAAGCTTACGAGCAGTACTTC. Translation: CASTNRQGQAYEQYF.

In this sample, this clone turned up a few times. The chain couples TRBV5-1 to TRBJ1-1; D gene ambiguous. This CDR3 is 12 amino acids long. Germline V gene data show CDR1 as SGHRS and CDR2 as YFSETQ. The germline V and J ends were trimmed by 7 bases and 1 base, with 8 bases remaining between them. CDR3 DNA sequence: TGCGCCAGCTCTCCGGGGAACACTGAAGCTTTCTTT. This translates into CASSPGNTEAFF.

This clone was counted a few times. The rearrangement links TRBV4-1 to TRBJ2-5; maybe TRBD1 (6 bases). CDR1 is MGHRA, CDR2 YSYEKL, per germline. The ends were cut back, 0 bases at V and 5 bases at J, with 16 bases in the middle. The CDR3 covers 16 residues. CDR3 nucleotide sequence: TGCGCCAGCAGCCAAGATGAGGGGGATGTCGGGGAGACCCAGTACTTC. Protein product: CASSQDEGDVGETQYF.

V usage is TRBV2 and J usage is TRBJ2-2; 7 bases fit TRBD2. CDR3 length equals 15 residues. The trim removed 2 bases at V and 6 bases at J, leaving 6 bases unmatched. Germline lookup yields CDR1 SNHLY and CDR2 FYNNEI. The CDR3 here is CASSETSGASGELFF. The DNA for the CDR3 is TGTGCCAGCAGTGAAACCAGCGGGGCGTCCGGGGAGCTGTTTTTT.

The chain joins TRBV11-2 to TRBJ2-5; no clear D. From germline, CDR1 is SGHAT and CDR2 FQNNGV. This CDR3 contains 15 residues. Trimming cost V 0 bases and J 4 bases, with 12 bases left between them. The CDR3 DNA reads as TGTGCCAGCAGCTTAGATCCCCAGATCCGAGAGACCCAGTACTTC. Amino acid sequence: CASSLDPQIRETQYF. Full variable domain (remainder filled in from reference TRBV11-2 and TRBJ2-5): EAGVAQSPRYKIIEKRQSVAFWCNPISGHATLYWYQQILGQGPKLLIQFQNNGVVDDSQLPKDRFSAERLKGVDSTLKIQPAKLEDSAVYLCASSLDPQIRETQYFGPGTRLLVL.

The rearrangement uses TRBV7-9 and TRBJ1-4, with 7 bases that match TRBD1. Germline assignment: CDR1 SEHNR and CDR2 FQNEAQ (reference sequence). The trim removed 5 bases at V and 8 bases at J, leaving 14 bases unmatched. The CDR3 spans 16 residues. CDR3 in amino acids: CASSAILEGALEKLFF. In DNA, the CDR3 is TGTGCCAGCAGCGCCATTCTAGAGGGGGCACTGGAAAAACTGTTTTTT.

The CDR3 nucleotides read TGTGCCAGCAGTTTCGGTAGCGGGAGGGCCAACTACGAGCAGTACTTC. This sequence encodes CASSFGSGRANYEQYF. The rearrangement joins TRBV28 to TRBJ2-7; 11 bases agree with TRBD2. Germline V gene lookup returns CDR1 MDHEN and CDR2 SYDVKM. Losses at the gene ends were 3 bases for V and 3 bases for J; bases not matched to a gene: 7. The CDR3 covers 16 residues.

To note about this clone: One junction end does not reproduce the germline sequence, and a read error may be involved. The rearrangement joins TRBV24-1 to TRBJ2-1, with TRBD1 matching over 11 bases. The germline CDR1 and CDR2 sequences are KGHDR and SFDVKD. This CDR3 contains 16 residues. CDR3 bases: TGCACCTCCGGACAGGGGGCTGGAAACACACACAATGAGCAGTTCTTC. Protein sequence: CTSGQGAGNTHNEQFF.

The rearrangement uses TRBV2 and TRBJ1-1, with D maybe TRBD1 (6 bases). The CDR3 spans 13 residues. CDR1 is SNHLY and CDR2 is FYNNEI in the germline V gene. Trimming removed 8 bases from V and 4 bases from J, with 14 bases in between. The CDR3 loop reads CASGKTGRTEAFF. The DNA for the CDR3 is TGTGCCAGCGGAAAAACAGGGCGCACTGAAGCTTTCTTT. The variable domain in full, completed from reference TRBV2 and TRBJ1-1, reads EPEVTQTPSHQVTQMGQEVILRCVPISNHLYFYWYRQILGQKVEFLVSFYNNEISEKSEIFDDQFSVERPDGSNFTLKIRSTKLEDSAMYFCASGKTGRTEAFFGQGTRLTVV.

The rearrangement links TRBV28 to TRBJ1-2, with 7 bases fitting TRBD1. CDR3 size: 13 residues. After removal of 8 bases from V and 8 bases from J, the junction contained 11 bases not matched to a gene. Germline CDR1 is MDHEN and CDR2 is SYDVKM. The CDR3 protein is CASSPGQAGGYTF. CDR3 DNA: TGTGCCAGCTCCCCCGGACAGGCTGGGGGCTACACCTTC.